A single T cell receptor (beta chain) is shown here with its context. Trimming took off 1 base at V and 8 bases at J, with 6 bases between the two ends. This CDR3 has 12 amino acids. The germline V gene encodes CDR1 SGHVS and CDR2 FNYEAQ. These data originate in a study of T-cell reconstitution after alpha-beta-depleted transplantation in children. The authors prepared the TCRbeta library with unique molecular identifiers. TCRdb redid the calling of the PCR reads with MiXCR, one entry per CDR3 protein. This table has around 340,000 distinct CDR3 sequences, approximately 12% appearing once. The sample in question was PBMCs, obtained from the stem cell graft. The receptor's source is a human donor who donated a stem cell graft to a child with Fanconi anemia. V and J are TRBV7-6 and TRBJ2-1; D gene uncertain. CDR3 nucleotides: TGTGCCAGCAGCTTAGTACTCGATGAGCAGTTCTTC. It codes for CASSLVLDEQFF.